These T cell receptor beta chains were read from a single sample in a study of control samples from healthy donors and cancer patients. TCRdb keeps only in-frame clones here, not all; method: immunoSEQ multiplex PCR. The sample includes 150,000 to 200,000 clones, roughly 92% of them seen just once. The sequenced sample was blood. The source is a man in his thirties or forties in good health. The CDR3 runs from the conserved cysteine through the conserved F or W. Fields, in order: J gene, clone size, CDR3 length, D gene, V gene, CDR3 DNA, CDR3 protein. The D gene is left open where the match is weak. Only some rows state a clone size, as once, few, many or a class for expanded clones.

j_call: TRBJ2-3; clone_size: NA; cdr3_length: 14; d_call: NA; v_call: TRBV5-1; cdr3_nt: TGCGCCAGCAGCTACCGGCCCAACACAGATACGCAGTATTTT; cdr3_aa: CASSYRPNTDTQYF
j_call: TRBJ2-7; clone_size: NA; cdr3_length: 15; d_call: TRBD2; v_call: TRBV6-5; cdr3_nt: TGTGCCAGCCAGTCAGGGACTAATTCGCCCCTCGAGCAGTACTTC; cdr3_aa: CASQSGTNSPLEQYF
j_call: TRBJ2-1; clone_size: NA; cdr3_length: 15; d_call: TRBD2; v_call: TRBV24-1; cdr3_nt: TGTGCCACCACAGGAACTAGCGGGGTTTACAATGAGCAGTTCTTC; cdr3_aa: CATTGTSGVYNEQFF
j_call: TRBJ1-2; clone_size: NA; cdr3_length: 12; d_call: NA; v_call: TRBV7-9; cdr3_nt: TGTGCCAGCAGCTCCCGGTCGCATGGCTACACCTTC; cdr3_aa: CASSSRSHGYTF
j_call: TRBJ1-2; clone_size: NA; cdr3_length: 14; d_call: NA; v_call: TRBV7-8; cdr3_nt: TGTGCCAGCAGCTTTGAAAGGGGGGCAGGTGGCTACACCTTC; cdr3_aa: CASSFERGAGGYTF
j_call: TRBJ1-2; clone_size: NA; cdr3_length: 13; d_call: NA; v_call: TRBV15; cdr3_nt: TGTGCCACCAGCAGAGAAAAGGTCTATGGCTACACCTTC; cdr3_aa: CATSREKVYGYTF
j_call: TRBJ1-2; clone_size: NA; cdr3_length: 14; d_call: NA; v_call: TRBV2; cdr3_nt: TGTGCCAGCAGTGATGGCAGCTCGGTACATGGCTACACCTTC; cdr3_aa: CASSDGSSVHGYTF
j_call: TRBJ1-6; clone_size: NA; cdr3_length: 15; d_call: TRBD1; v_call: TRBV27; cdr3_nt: TGTGCCAGCAGCTCCGGGACAGGGGGGACCTCACCCCTCCACTTT; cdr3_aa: CASSSGTGGTSPLHF
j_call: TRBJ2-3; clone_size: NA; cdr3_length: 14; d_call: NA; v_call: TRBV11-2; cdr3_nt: TGTGCCAGCAGCTTGGCTCTAGCGCCAGATACGCAGTATTTT; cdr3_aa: CASSLALAPDTQYF
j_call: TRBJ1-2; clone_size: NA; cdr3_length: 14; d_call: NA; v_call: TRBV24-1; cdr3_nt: TGTGCCACCAGTGATAACGAGATGAACTATGGCTACACCTTC; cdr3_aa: CATSDNEMNYGYTF
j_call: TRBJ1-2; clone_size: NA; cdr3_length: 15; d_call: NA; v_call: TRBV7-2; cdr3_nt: TGTGCCAGCAGCTTAGCGACGACAGGCGTCTATGGCTACACCTTC; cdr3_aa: CASSLATTGVYGYTF
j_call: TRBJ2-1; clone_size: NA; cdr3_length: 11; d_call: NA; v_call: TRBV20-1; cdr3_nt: TGCAGTGTCCGGACTTCCCATGAGCAGTTCTTC; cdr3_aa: CSVRTSHEQFF
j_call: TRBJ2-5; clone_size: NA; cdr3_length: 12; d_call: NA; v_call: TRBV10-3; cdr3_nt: TGTGCCATCAGTGACCGGAAAGAGACCCAGTACTTC; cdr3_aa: CAISDRKETQYF
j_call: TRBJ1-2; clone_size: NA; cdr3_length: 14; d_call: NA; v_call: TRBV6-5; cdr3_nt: TGTGCCAGCAACCCCTTGCAGGGCCTCTATGGCTACACCTTC; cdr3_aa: CASNPLQGLYGYTF
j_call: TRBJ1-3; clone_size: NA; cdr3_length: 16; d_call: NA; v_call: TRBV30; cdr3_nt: TGTGCCTGGAGCGACTTTAGGGGGGCTGGGGGAAACACCATATATTTT; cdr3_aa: CAWSDFRGAGGNTIYF
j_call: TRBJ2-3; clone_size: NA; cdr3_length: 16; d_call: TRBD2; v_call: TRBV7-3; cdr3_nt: TGTGCCAGCAGCTTAGCTCCTAGCGGGAAGTGGGATACGCAGTATTTT; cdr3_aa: CASSLAPSGKWDTQYF
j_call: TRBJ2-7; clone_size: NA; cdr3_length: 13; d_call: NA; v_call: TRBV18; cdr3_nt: TGTGCCAGCTCAAGGTCCCTAAATGACGAGCAGTACTTC; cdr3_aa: CASSRSLNDEQYF
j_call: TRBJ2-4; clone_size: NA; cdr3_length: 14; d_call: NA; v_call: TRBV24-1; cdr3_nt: TGCGCCACCAGTGGGCAGGGGGCGGGGGACATTCAGTACTTC; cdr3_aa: CATSGQGAGDIQYF
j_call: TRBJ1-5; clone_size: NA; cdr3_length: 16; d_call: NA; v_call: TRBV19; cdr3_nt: TGTGCCAGTACTTATTCCCAGGGCGCTAGCAATCAGCCCCAGCATTTT; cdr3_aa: CASTYSQGASNQPQHF
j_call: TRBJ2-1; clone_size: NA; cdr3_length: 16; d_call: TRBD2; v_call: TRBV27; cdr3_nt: TGTGCCAGCAGTTCCTTTAGCGGGAGACACTACAATGAGCAGTTCTTC; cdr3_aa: CASSSFSGRHYNEQFF
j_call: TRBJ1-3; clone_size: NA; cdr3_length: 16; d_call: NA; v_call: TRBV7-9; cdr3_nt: TGTGCCAGCAGCCCACCGGGGGCATCCTCTGGAAACACCATATATTTT; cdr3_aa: CASSPPGASSGNTIYF
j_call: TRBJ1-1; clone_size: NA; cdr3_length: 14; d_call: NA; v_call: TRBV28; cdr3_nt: TGTGCCAGCAGCAAGGGGGGGAGGAACACTGAAGCTTTCTTT; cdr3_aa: CASSKGGRNTEAFF
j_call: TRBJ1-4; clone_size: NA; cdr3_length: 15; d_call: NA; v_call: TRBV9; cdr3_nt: TGTGCCAGCAGCGCTGTCCCGGGACAAAGAGAAAAACTGTTTTTT; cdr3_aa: CASSAVPGQREKLFF
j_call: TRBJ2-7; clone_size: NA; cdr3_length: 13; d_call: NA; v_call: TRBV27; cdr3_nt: TGTGCCAGCAGACCGGGACTTCCCTACGAGCAGTACTTC; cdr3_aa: CASRPGLPYEQYF
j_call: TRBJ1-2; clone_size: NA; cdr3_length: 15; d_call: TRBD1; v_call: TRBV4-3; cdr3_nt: TGCGCCAGCAGCCAAGGTGGAGGGGGCAACTATGGCTACACCTTC; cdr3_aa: CASSQGGGGNYGYTF
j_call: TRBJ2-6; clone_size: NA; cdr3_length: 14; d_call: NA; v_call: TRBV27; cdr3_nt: TGTGCCAGCACCCAATCTGGCGGGGCCAACGTCCTGACTTTC; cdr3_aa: CASTQSGGANVLTF
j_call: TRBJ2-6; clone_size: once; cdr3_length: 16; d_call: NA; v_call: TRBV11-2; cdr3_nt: TGTGCCAGCAGCCCTAGGGTCTCTTCTGGGGCCAACGTCCTGACTTTC; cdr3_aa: CASSPRVSSGANVLTF
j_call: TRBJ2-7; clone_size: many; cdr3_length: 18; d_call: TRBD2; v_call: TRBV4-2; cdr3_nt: TGTGCCAGCAGCCAAGCTGAGACTAGCGGGACCGCCAGCTACGAGCAGTACTTC; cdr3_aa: CASSQAETSGTASYEQYF
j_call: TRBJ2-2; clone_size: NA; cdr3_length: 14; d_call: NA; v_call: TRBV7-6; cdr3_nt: TGTGCCAGCAGCTTATATGCAGACACCGGGGAGCTGTTTTTT; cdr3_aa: CASSLYADTGELFF
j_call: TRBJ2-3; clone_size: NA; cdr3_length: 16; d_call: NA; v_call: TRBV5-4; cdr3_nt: TGTGCCAGCAGCCAATGGTTATTGGGGGGCACAGATACGCAGTATTTT; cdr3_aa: CASSQWLLGGTDTQYF
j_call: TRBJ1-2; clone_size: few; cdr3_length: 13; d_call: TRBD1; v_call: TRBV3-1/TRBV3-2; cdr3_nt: TGTGCCAGCAGCGATCCGGGACAGCCTGGCTACACCTTC; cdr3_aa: CASSDPGQPGYTF
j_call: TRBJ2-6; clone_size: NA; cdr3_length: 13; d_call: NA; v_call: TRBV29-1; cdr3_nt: TGCAGCGTTGTGGGGTCTGGGGCCAACGTCCTGACTTTC; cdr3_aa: CSVVGSGANVLTF
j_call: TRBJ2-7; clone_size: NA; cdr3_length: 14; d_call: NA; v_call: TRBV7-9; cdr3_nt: TGTGCCAGCAGCTCCAGCGGACTTACCTACGAGCAGTACTTC; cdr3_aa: CASSSSGLTYEQYF
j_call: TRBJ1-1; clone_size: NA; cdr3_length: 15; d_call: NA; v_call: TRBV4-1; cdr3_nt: TGCGCCAGCAGCCAAGATCAATTTGGGAGGACTGAAGCTTTCTTT; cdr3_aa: CASSQDQFGRTEAFF
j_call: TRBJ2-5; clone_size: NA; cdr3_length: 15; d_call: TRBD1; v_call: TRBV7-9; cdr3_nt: TGTGCCAGCAGCGCGGCGACAGGGCCTTCAGAGACCCAGTACTTC; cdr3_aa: CASSAATGPSETQYF
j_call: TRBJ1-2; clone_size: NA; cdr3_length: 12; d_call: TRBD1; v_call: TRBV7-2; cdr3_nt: TGTGCCAGCAACCGGGGAGGGGGCGGCTACACCTTC; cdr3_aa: CASNRGGGGYTF
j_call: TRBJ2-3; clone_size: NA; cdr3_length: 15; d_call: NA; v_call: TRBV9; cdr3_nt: TGTGCCAGCAGCGTAGCGGGAAGTATGGCAGATACGCAGTATTTT; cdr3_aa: CASSVAGSMADTQYF
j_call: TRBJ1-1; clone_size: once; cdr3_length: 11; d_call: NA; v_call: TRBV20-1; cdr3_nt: TGCAGTGCTAGAGAGGCGCAGGACGCTTTCTTT; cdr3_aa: CSAREAQDAFF
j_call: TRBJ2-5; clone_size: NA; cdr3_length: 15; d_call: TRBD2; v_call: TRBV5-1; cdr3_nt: TGCGCCAGCAGCTATCAGGGACTAGTCCAAGAGACCCAGTACTTC; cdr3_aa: CASSYQGLVQETQYF
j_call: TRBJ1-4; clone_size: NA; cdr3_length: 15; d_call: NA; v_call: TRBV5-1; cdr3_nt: TGCGCCAGCAGCTTGGGTTTGGTAGGGAATGAAAAACTGTTTTTT; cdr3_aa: CASSLGLVGNEKLFF
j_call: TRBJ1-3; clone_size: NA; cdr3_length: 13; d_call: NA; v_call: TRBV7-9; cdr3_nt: TGTGCCAGCAGCTTAGATTTCGGAAACACCATATATTTT; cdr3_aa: CASSLDFGNTIYF
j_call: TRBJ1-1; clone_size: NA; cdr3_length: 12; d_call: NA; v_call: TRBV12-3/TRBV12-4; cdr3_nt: TGTGCCAGCAGTTTCGGCCAGGGTGGTGCTTTCTTT; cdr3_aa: CASSFGQGGAFF
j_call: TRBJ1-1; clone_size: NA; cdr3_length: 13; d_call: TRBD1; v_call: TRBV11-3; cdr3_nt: TGTGCCAGCAGCTTATCAGGGGGCACTGAAGCTTTCTTT; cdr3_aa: CASSLSGGTEAFF
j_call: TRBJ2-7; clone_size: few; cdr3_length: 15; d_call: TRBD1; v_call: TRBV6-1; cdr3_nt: TGTGCCAGCAGTGATGGGTGGACAGGGCCGGGCGAGCAGTACTTC; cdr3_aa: CASSDGWTGPGEQYF
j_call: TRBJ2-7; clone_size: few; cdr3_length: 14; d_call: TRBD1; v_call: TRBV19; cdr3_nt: TGTGCCAGTAGTACTCGGACAGGGCCCTACGAGCAGTACTTC; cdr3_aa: CASSTRTGPYEQYF
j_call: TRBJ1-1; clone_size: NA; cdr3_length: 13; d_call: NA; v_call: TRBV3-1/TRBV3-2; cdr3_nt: TGTGCCAGCAGCGCCCTGACAGGTACTGAAGCTTTCTTT; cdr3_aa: CASSALTGTEAFF
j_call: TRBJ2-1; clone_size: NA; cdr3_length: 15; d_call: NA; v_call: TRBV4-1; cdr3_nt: TGCGCCAGCAGCCAAGTACAACAGCCCTACAATGAGCAGTTCTTC; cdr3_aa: CASSQVQQPYNEQFF
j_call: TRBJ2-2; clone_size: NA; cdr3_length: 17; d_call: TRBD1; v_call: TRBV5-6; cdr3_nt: TGTGCCAGCAGCCAAATAAGGACAGGAACCAACACCGGGGAGCTGTTTTTT; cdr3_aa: CASSQIRTGTNTGELFF